This T cell receptor beta chain was identified in a study of post-analysis software for immune sequencing data. Germline CDR1 SGHAT, CDR2 FQNNGV. V lost 8 bases and J 0 bases, leaving 15 bases between the germline ends. This CDR3 is 15 amino acids long. The study's findings and limits: Strong co-clustering by F measure was evident for samples that had been prepared in the same batch. Multiple sclerosis was associated with a significant reduction in normalized Chao1 diversity relative to controls. The five TRBV segments detected at higher frequency in patients than in controls included TRBV5-6, TRBV5-1 and TRBV20-1.

TCR beta libraries were prepared from cDNA with unique molecular identifiers. T cells, about 0.85 to 11 million of them, yielded 500,000 to 600,000 cDNA molecules. TCRdb analysed the PCR reads with MiXCR anew, one entry per CDR3 protein. The table lists roughly 400,000 distinct CDR3 sequences, approximately 42% of them singletons. About this clonotype itself: Its antigen is still unknown.

This chain uses TRBV11-2 with TRBJ2-3, with D uncertain. Sequencing input: blood. This TCR was recovered from a girl aged 2-10 years with multiple sclerosis. CDR3 region: CASGRQASSTDTQYF. CDR3 DNA sequence: TGTGCCAGCGGAAGACAAGCCTCTAGCACAGATACGCAGTATTTT.